This note documents a single TCR beta chain sequence. What it binds is not known. A read error may produce the germline difference seen at one junction end. The sample comes from a study of T-cell memory formation after mild COVID-19. As for the study in general: Clusters of TCRs were largely donor specific. General observations from the study: The main location of contracting CD4+ clones was CM and EM, and that of contracting CD8+ clones was EMRA.

TCRdb itself ran the 5' RACE reads through MiXCR, one entry per CDR3 protein. The data show fewer than 450,000 distinct CDR3 sequences, with roughly 21% seen just once and under 15% held by the top ten. Germline CDR1 SGHVS, CDR2 FQNEAQ. The CDR3 is made up of 19 amino acids. The specimen sequenced was PBMCs or a T cell subset sorted from them (not recorded which). The sequence derives from an adult woman who had mild COVID-19 (a few samples of this study predate the infection). Cell type and time point are not known. The chain employs TRBV7-8 and TRBJ2-1, with TRBD2 as a possible D gene (5 bases). Written as DNA, the CDR3 is TGTTCCAGCAGCTGGACGGGAACGGATCCCTTGGGGTCCTACAATGAGCAGTTCTTC. Its translation: CSSSWTGTDPLGSYNEQFF. Complete variable domain (other parts from reference TRBV7-8 and TRBJ2-1): GAGVSQSPRYKVAKRGQDVALRCDPISGHVSLFWYQQALGQGPEFLTYFQNEAQLDKSGLPSDRFFAERPEGSVSTLKIQRTQQEDSAVYLCSSSWTGTDPLGSYNEQFFGPGTRLTVL.